Many counts were recorded for the clone carrying this T cell receptor beta chain. The antigen is undetermined. The data belong to a study of T cells in Graves' hyperthyroidism and ophthalmopathy. About the research overall: Peripheral blood was acquired at first diagnosis, ahead of any therapy whatsoever.

It was RNA transcripts that yielded the amplified TCR beta CDR3 regions. The primer set for the first-round RT-PCR of the TCR CDR3 was HTBI. TCRdb itself ran the multiplex PCR reads through MiXCR, one entry per CDR3 protein. The sample holds hundreds of thousands of distinct CDR3 sequences, about 19% seen once. The sample, blood from the first hyperthyroidism diagnosis, precedes any ophthalmopathy symptoms. The authors obtained PBMCs from about 9 ml of fresh peripheral blood. Regarding the study as a whole: Ophthalmopathy was identified by the model a median about six months ahead of onset.

The sample comprised blood. The TCR was taken from a woman in her forties or fifties with Graves' hyperthyroidism that later progressed to Graves' ophthalmopathy.

The CDR3: CASSQLAGGLNEQFF. The CDR3 DNA reads TGTGCCAGCAGCCAACTAGCGGGGGGGCTGAATGAGCAGTTCTTC. V and J are TRBV11-3 and TRBJ2-1; TRBD2 aligns across 13 bases. Germline V gene lookup returns CDR1 SGHNT and CDR2 YENEEA. The V gene end was trimmed by 5 bases and the J gene end by 7 bases; junction bases not matched to a gene: 5. The CDR3 is made up of 15 amino acids.